Presented here are 5 T cell receptor beta chains from one specimen sequenced in a study of T-cell memory formation after mild COVID-19. MiXCR, run by TCRdb on the 5' RACE reads, gives a single entry per CDR3 protein. The sample lists about 430,000 distinct CDR3 sequences, more than 15% occurring once. Specimen: PBMCs or a T cell subset sorted from them (not recorded which). The receptors here all came from a man younger than 35 who had mild COVID-19 (a few samples of this study predate the infection). Cell type and time point are not known.

The table lists this clonotype with a few counts. This CDR3 reads CAGGTEAFF. CDR3 bases: TGTGCCGGGGGGACTGAAGCTTTCTTT. The rearrangement links TRBV7-9 to TRBJ1-1, with a possible D match to TRBD1 (5 bases). This CDR3 region has 9 residues. With 11 bases removed from V and 5 bases from J, the gap between germline ends came to 6 bases. Germline CDR1 SEHNR, CDR2 FQNEAQ (reference sequence). Full variable domain (missing parts from reference TRBV7-9 and TRBJ1-1): DTGVSQNPRHKITKRGQNVTFRCDPISEHNRLYWYRQTLGQGPEFLTYFQNEAQLEKSRLLSDRFSAERPKGSFSTLEIQRTEQGDSAMYLCAGGTEAFFGQGTRLTVV.

V and J are TRBV28 and TRBJ1-1; perhaps TRBD1 as D (5 bases). CDR1 is MDHEN, CDR2 SYDVKM, per germline. Trimming removed 6 bases at V and 4 bases at J, with 6 bases between. The CDR3 is 11 amino acids. The CDR3 protein is CASRGVTEAFF. The CDR3 bases are TGTGCCAGCAGGGGGGTCACTGAAGCTTTCTTT.

The chain has TRBV7-2 and TRBJ2-3, with D hard to call. Germline V gene sequence: CDR1 SGHTA, CDR2 FQGNSA. The CDR3 totals 14 residues. The V and J ends lost 5 bases and 1 base respectively, with 10 bases between them. CDR3 nucleotides: TGTGCCAGCAGCCGACTCAGTGGCACAGATACGCAGTATTTT. Translating gives CASSRLSGTDTQYF.

This chain uses TRBV7-2 with TRBJ1-1; the D is unclear. The germline V and J ends were trimmed by 5 bases and 1 base, with 17 bases remaining between them. Germline V gene data show CDR1 as SGHTA and CDR2 as FQGNSA. CDR3 length: 16 amino acids. The CDR3 is CASSAYVRDPNTEAFF. CDR3 coding DNA: TGTGCCAGCAGCGCGTACGTACGGGATCCGAACACTGAAGCTTTCTTT.

The chain couples TRBV12-3 or TRBV12-4 to TRBJ2-3, with no clear D. The CDR3 covers 15 residues. V was cut by 3 bases and J by 4 bases, with 14 bases left in between. DNA of the CDR3: TGTGCCAGCAGTTTCCTCGGTGAGCCTTCAGATACGCAGTATTTT. Its protein product is CASSFLGEPSDTQYF.